This T cell receptor beta chain was retrieved from a study of neurological immune-mediated disorders (dated by TCRdb to between 2018 and 2020). The study in broad terms: Of the roughly 34 multiple sclerosis patients, around 30 had relapsing-remitting MS and 3 had secondary progressive MS. Peripheral blood TCR-beta repertoires from HTLV-I-associated myelopathy (HAM/TSP) patients, multiple sclerosis patients and healthy controls were compared by UMI-based sequencing. Longitudinal samples, technical triplicates and paired sorted CD4+ and CD8+ T-cell subsets, alongside PBMC samples, were included among the approximately 100 TCR-beta libraries. The cohort included roughly 71 subjects: roughly 15 with HAM/TSP, around 34 with multiple sclerosis, and 20 or so healthy controls. Study-level results and caveats: Phylogenetic analysis grouped repertoires from 18 of 34 MS patients into a cluster of related CDR3 sequences, suggesting a possible repertoire-level signature. Expanded clones from different subjects shared no identical CDR3 amino acid sequences, which suggests that TCR-beta repertoires were private in all groups. TCR clonal expansion was highest in HAM/TSP patients and lowest in MS patients, with MS patients falling below even healthy controls. No clinical or MRI features were associated with the MS cluster, and the authors said that larger cohorts are needed.

To synthesize cDNA, template-switch 5'RACE was performed with a primer carrying a 10-nucleotide random unique molecular identifier so that each TCR transcript was tagged. Every sequencing run yielded over 180 million TCR-beta sequences covering 15-18 subjects. Total RNA was extracted with the RNeasy kit. The KAPA Real-time Library Amplification kit was used to amplify TCR-beta VDJ regions with primers targeting the TCR constant region and the 5'RACE anchor. A first PCR added sample indexes and Illumina adaptors, and a second PCR then raised library yield. After Ampure bead purification, the roughly 650 bp TCR product was size-selected on a 2% E-gel SizeSelection system. Library quality was checked on a Bioanalyzer, concentration was measured with Qubit, and libraries were quantified with the Kapa Library Quantification kit before pooling. An Illumina HiSeq 2500 was used to sequence the libraries paired-end at 2 x 150 bp. To increase sequence diversity, roughly 23-30% phiX was spiked into each library pool. Per the source publication's procedure: The UMI-based MiGEC pipeline processed quality-filtered reads and removed over 85% of raw TCR sequences during error correction. VDJ genes were aligned to IMGT germline references, and clonotypes were defined by unique CDR3 amino acid sequence plus V-J genes. VDJtools evaluated clonal expansion, Shannon diversity and CDR3 relatedness (CalcPairwiseDistances, ClusterSamples); CLCbio workbench built phylogenetic trees. Using coefficient-of-variation modelling across technical triplicates, the study counted a clone as expanded if it had at least 8 unique UMIs. TCRdb passed the public sequencing reads through fastp at Q25 and MiXCR, retaining productive beta sequences. Rows with a matching CDR3 protein are joined into one entry that keeps the most common DNA and genes. TCRdb's processing, not the authors', yielded these V and J calls. This sample is represented by around 52,000 distinct CDR3 sequences; about 5% of them were singletons. Approximately 1.5% of the sample rests with the top ten.

Counted from cysteine to phenylalanine, this CDR3 has 14 amino acids. Just the 42-base CDR3 DNA is kept, in frame starting at base 1. CDR1 and CDR2 (ENHRY, SYGVKD) derive from the germline V gene. The germline V and J ends show losses of 8 bases and 0 bases respectively, and no gene match explains 4 bases of the junction. In its sample, this clonotype was seen many times. Its antigen is still unknown. There are no base qualities to consult, and no much larger clone falls within one base. For the sorted-subset TCR libraries, the starting material was about 950,000 sorted CD4+ or CD8+ T cells. Multiple sclerosis patients were enrolled in a US clinical protocol evaluating disease progression by magnetic resonance imaging. Peripheral blood was subjected to Ficoll-Hypaque density gradient centrifugation to isolate PBMCs, which were then cryopreserved in liquid nitrogen. Paired sorted CD4+ and CD8+ subsets came from healthy controls, HAM/TSP patients and MS patients.

Material: CD4+ T cells from blood. This receptor was taken from a young woman with multiple sclerosis. The V gene is TRBV10-3 and the J gene is TRBJ1-1; the junction holds 9 bases that match TRBD1. At the DNA level, the sequence is TGTGCCATCGGGACAGGGACAATGAACACTGAAGCTTTCTTT. Translated, this is CAIGTGTMNTEAFF.